Included here is one T cell receptor beta chain sequence, with context. These data come from a study of monozygotic twins with inflammatory bowel disease. This CDR3 contains 17 residues. CDR1 is MDHEN, CDR2 SYDVKM, per germline. Reprocessing the 5' RACE reads, TCRdb reports a single entry for every CDR3 protein and omits DNA. The table for this sample gives around 450,000 distinct CDR3 sequences. Investigators extracted total RNA from whole blood and did not sort T cells. V usage is TRBV28 and J usage is TRBJ1-2; TCRdb calls TRBD1, which cannot be checked without DNA. The sequence came from a human donor with ulcerative colitis or Crohn's disease, or a healthy co-twin of an affected twin (not recorded which). The sequencing input was blood. CDR3: CASTLPGQGDAIYGYTF.